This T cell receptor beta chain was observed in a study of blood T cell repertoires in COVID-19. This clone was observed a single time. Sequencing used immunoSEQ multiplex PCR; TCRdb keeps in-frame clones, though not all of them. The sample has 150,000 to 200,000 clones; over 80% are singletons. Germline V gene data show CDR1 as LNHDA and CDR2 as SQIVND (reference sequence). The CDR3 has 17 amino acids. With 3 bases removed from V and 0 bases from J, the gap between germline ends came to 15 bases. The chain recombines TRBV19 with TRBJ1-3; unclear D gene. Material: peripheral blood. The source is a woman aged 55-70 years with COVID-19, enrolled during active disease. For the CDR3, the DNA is TGTGCCAGTAGTATTTTGCCGCGGTTAAGCTCTGGAAACACCATATATTTT. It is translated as CASSILPRLSSGNTIYF. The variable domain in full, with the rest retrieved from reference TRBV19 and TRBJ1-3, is DGGITQSPKYLFRKEGQNVTLSCEQNLNHDAMYWYRQDPGQGLRLIYYSQIVNDFQKGDIAEGYSVSREKKESFPLTVTSAQKNPTAFYLCASSILPRLSSGNTIYFGEGSWLTVV.